This TCR beta chain was recorded in a study of blood T cells in healthy people across ages. There are a few counts of this clonotype. V was pared by 0 bases and J by 12 bases, with 8 bases between. The CDR3 spans 12 residues. Sample-barcoded 5' priming and a J-beta primer mix drove a second PCR of roughly 6 to 12 cycles. TCRdb independently ran MiXCR on the 5' RACE reads; one entry per CDR3 protein. The table has 1,800,000 or so distinct CDR3 sequences, approximately 39% seen once; the top ten hold roughly 23%. The origin of this receptor is a human donor in good health. The chain carries TRBV12-3 or TRBV12-4 and TRBJ1-4; possible D gene TRBD1, 5 bases. Sequencing used blood. The CDR3 is CASSLASGELFF. CDR3 nucleotide sequence: TGTGCCAGCAGTTTAGCGTCGGGGGAACTGTTTTTT.